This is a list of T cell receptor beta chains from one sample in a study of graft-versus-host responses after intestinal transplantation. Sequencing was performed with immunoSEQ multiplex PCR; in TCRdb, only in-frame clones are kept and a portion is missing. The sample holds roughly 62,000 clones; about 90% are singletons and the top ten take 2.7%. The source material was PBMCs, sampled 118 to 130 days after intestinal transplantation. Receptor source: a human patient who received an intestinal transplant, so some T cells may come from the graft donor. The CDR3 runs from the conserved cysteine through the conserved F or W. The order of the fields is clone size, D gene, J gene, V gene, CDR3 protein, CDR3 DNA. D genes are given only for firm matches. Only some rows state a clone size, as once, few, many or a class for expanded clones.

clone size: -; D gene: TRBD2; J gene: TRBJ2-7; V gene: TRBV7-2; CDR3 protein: CASSSYAGLAGREQYF; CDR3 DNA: TGTGCCAGCAGCTCATACGCAGGACTAGCGGGGCGAGAGCAGTACTTC
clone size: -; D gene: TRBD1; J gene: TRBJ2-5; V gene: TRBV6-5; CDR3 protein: CASSHRDREQETQYF; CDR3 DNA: TGTGCCAGCAGTCACCGGGACAGGGAGCAAGAGACCCAGTACTTC
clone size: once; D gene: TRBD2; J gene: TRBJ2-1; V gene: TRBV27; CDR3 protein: CASSLTLAGGRGNEQFF; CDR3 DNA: TGTGCCAGCAGTTTAACTTTAGCGGGAGGGCGGGGCAATGAGCAGTTCTTC
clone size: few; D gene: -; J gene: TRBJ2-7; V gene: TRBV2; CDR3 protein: CASSEKRLGAYEQYF; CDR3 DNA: TGTGCCAGCAGTGAAAAACGGCTTGGAGCCTACGAGCAGTACTTC
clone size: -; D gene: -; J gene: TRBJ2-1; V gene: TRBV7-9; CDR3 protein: CASSVPGTPYNEQFF; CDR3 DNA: TGTGCCAGCAGCGTTCCCGGGACTCCTTACAATGAGCAGTTCTTC
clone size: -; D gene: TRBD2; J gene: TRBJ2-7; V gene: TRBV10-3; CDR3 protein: CAAGGRAGGIYEQYF; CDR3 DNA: TGTGCTGCGGGGGGTCGTGCGGGAGGTATCTACGAGCAGTACTTC
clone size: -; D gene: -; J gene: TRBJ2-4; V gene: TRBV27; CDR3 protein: CASSQLLGTKNIQYF; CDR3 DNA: TGTGCCAGCAGTCAACTACTTGGGACCAAAAACATTCAGTACTTC
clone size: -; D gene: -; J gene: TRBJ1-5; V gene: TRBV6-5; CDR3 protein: CASRTGSDQPQHF; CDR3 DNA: TGTGCCAGCAGAACAGGGTCGGATCAGCCCCAGCATTTT
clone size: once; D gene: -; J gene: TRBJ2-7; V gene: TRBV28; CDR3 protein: CASSSQIRPYEQYF; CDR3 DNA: TGTGCCAGCAGTTCCCAGATCCGCCCCTACGAGCAGTACTTC
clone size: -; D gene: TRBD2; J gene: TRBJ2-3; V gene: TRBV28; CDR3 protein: CASRYGGRADTQYF; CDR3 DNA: TGTGCCAGCCGATACGGCGGGAGGGCAGATACGCAGTATTTT
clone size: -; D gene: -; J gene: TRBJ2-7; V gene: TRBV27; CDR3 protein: CASSFPADSYEQYF; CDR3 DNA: TGTGCCAGCAGTTTCCCCGCTGACAGTTACGAGCAGTACTTC
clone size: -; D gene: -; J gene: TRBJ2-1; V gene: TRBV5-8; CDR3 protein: CASRGPSYNEQFF; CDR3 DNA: TGTGCCAGCAGGGGACCGAGCTACAATGAGCAGTTCTTC
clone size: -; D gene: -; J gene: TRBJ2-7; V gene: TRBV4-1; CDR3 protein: CASSQVGYGQYF; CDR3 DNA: TGCGCCAGCAGCCAAGTGGGGTACGGGCAGTACTTC
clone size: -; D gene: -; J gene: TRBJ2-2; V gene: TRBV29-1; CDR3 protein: CSAPEEPDTGELFF; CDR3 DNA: TGCAGCGCCCCCGAGGAGCCGGACACCGGGGAGCTGTTTTTT
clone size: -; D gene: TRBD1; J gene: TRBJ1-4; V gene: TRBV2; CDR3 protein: CASSWDRESEKLFF; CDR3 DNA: TGTGCCAGCAGTTGGGACAGGGAAAGCGAAAAACTGTTTTTT
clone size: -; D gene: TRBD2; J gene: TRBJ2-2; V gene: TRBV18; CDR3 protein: CASSPSGAHGELFF; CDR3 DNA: TGTGCCAGCTCACCTAGCGGGGCTCACGGGGAGCTGTTTTTT
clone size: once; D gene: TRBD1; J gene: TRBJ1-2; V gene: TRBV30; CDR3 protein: CACDFPGQGLNTF; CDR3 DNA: TGTGCCTGCGATTTTCCGGGACAGGGTTTGAACACCTTC
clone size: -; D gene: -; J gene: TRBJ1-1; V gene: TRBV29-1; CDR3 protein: CSVGAEFEAFF; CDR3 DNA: TGCAGCGTTGGGGCCGAGTTTGAAGCTTTCTTT
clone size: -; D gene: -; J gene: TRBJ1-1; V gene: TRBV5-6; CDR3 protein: CASSPRSRPMNTEAFF; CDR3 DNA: TGTGCCAGCAGCCCCCGGTCCCGCCCCATGAACACTGAAGCTTTCTTT
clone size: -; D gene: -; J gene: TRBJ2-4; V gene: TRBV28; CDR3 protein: CASREQGGAKNIQYF; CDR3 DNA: TGTGCCAGCAGGGAGCAGGGGGGGGCCAAAAACATTCAGTACTTC
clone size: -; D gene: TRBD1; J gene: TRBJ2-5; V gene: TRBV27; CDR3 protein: CASRTGTAFFGDQYF; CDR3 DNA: TGTGCCAGCAGAACCGGGACAGCCTTCTTCGGGGACCAGTACTTC
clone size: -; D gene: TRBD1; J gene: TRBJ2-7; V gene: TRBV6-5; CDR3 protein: CASSYSRTGGIEQYF; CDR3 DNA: TGTGCCAGCAGTTACTCACGGACAGGGGGAATCGAGCAGTACTTC
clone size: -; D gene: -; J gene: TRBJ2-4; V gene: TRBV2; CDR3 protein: CASSSLALAKNIQYF; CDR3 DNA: TGTGCCAGCAGTTCCCTGGCCTTAGCCAAAAACATTCAGTACTTC
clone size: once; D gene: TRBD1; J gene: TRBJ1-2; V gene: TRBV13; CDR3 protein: CASSRTGVDYGYTF; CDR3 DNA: TGTGCCAGCAGCCGGACAGGGGTGGACTATGGCTACACCTTC
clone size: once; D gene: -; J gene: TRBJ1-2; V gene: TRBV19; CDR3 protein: CASSSSPANYGYTF; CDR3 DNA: TGTGCCAGTAGCTCGAGCCCTGCTAACTATGGCTACACCTTC
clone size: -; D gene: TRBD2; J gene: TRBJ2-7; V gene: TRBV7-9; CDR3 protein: CASSLGLADYEQYF; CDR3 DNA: TGTGCCAGCAGCTTAGGCCTAGCGGATTACGAGCAGTACTTC
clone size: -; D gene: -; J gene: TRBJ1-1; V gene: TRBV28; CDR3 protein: CASSFVRASEVFF; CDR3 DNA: TGTGCCAGCAGTTTCGTCAGGGCATCTGAAGTTTTCTTT
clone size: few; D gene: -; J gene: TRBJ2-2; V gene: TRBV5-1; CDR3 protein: CASSLSPIAGTTGELFF; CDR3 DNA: TGCGCCAGCAGCCTCTCCCCTATTGCGGGTACAACCGGGGAGCTGTTTTTT
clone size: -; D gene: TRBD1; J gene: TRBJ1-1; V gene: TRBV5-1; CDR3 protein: CASRWDRGYTEAFF; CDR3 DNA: TGCGCCAGCAGATGGGACAGGGGTTACACTGAAGCTTTCTTT
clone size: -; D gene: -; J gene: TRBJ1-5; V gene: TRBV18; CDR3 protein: CASSPSFRDQPQHF; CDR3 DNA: TGTGCCAGCTCACCAAGTTTTAGAGATCAGCCCCAGCATTTT
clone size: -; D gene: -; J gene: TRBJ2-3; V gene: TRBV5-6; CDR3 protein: CASSLRTDTQYF; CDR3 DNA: TGTGCCAGCAGCTTGCGCACAGATACGCAGTATTTT
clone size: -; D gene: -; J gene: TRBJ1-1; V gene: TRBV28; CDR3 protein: CASRLMGMMNTEAFF; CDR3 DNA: TGTGCCAGCAGGTTGATGGGTATGATGAACACTGAAGCTTTCTTT
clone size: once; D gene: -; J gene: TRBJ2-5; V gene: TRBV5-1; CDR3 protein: CASSSGWDRQETQYF; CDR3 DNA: TGCGCCAGCAGCTCGGGTTGGGACCGACAAGAGACCCAGTACTTC
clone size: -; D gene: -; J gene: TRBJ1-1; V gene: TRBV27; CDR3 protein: CASSYDMNTEAFF; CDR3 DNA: TGTGCCAGCAGTTATGATATGAACACTGAAGCTTTCTTT
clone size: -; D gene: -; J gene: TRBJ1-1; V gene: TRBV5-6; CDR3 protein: CASSLTMNTEAFF; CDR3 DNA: TGTGCCAGCAGCTTGACGATGAACACTGAAGCTTTCTTT
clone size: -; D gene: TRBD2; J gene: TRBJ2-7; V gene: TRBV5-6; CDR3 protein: CASSRRTSGGRDQYF; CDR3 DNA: TGTGCCAGCAGCAGACGGACTAGCGGGGGACGGGATCAGTACTTC
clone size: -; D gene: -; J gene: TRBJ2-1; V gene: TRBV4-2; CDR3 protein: CASSQESGNEQFF; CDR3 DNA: TGTGCCAGCAGCCAAGAGTCGGGCAATGAGCAGTTCTTC
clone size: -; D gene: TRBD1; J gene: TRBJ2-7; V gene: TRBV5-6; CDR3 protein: CASSRPTDGQGHEQYF; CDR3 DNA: TGTGCCAGCAGCCGACCTACTGATGGACAGGGGCACGAGCAGTACTTC